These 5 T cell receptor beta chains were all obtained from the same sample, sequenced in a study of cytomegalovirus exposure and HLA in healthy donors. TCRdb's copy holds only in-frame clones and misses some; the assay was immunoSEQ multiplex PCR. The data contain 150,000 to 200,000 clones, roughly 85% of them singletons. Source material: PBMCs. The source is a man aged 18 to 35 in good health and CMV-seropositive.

The CDR3 protein is CASSPPSAGLSNEQFF. The CDR3 DNA reads TGTGCCAGCTCACCCCCGTCGGCGGGACTTTCCAATGAGCAGTTCTTC. J is TRBJ2-1 and V is TRBV18; possible D gene TRBD2, 6 bases. V was trimmed by 3 bases and J by 6 bases, leaving 18 bases between them. Germline V CDR1 and CDR2: KGHSH, LQKENI. CDR3 length: 16 amino acids. The full variable domain, completed using reference TRBV18 and TRBJ2-1, is NAGVMQNPRHLVRRRGQEARLRCSPMKGHSHVYWYRQLPEEGLKFMVYLQKENIIDESGMPKERFSAEFPKEGPSILRIQQVVRGDSAAYFCASSPPSAGLSNEQFFGPGTRLTVL.

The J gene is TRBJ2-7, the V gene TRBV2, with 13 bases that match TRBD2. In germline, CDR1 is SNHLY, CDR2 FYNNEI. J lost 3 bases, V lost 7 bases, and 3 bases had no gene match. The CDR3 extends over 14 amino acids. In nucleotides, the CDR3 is TGTGCCAGCATGAGGACTAGCGGGGGCTACGAGCAGTACTTC. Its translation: CASMRTSGGYEQYF.

CDR3 sequence: CASSLAAEMNTEAFF. The CDR3, as DNA: TGTGCCAGCAGCTTAGCGGCAGAGATGAACACTGAAGCTTTCTTT. The rearrangement joins TRBV7-3 to TRBJ1-1; D unclear. Germline-derived CDR1 and CDR2 are SGHTA and FQGTGA. V was clipped by 2 bases and J by 0 bases, with 10 bases between them. CDR3 size: 15 residues.

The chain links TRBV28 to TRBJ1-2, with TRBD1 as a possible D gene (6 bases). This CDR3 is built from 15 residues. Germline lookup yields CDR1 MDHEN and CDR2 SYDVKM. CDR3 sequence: CASQTGTLLGGGYTF. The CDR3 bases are TGTGCTTCTCAAACCGGGACACTTCTAGGGGGTGGCTACACCTTC.

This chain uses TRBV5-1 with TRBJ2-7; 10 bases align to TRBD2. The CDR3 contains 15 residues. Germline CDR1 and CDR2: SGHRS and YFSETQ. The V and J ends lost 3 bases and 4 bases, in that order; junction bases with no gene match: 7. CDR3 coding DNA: TGCGCCAGCAGCTCTCCAAGCGGGGGGGGATACGAGCAGTACTTC. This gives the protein CASSSPSGGGYEQYF.